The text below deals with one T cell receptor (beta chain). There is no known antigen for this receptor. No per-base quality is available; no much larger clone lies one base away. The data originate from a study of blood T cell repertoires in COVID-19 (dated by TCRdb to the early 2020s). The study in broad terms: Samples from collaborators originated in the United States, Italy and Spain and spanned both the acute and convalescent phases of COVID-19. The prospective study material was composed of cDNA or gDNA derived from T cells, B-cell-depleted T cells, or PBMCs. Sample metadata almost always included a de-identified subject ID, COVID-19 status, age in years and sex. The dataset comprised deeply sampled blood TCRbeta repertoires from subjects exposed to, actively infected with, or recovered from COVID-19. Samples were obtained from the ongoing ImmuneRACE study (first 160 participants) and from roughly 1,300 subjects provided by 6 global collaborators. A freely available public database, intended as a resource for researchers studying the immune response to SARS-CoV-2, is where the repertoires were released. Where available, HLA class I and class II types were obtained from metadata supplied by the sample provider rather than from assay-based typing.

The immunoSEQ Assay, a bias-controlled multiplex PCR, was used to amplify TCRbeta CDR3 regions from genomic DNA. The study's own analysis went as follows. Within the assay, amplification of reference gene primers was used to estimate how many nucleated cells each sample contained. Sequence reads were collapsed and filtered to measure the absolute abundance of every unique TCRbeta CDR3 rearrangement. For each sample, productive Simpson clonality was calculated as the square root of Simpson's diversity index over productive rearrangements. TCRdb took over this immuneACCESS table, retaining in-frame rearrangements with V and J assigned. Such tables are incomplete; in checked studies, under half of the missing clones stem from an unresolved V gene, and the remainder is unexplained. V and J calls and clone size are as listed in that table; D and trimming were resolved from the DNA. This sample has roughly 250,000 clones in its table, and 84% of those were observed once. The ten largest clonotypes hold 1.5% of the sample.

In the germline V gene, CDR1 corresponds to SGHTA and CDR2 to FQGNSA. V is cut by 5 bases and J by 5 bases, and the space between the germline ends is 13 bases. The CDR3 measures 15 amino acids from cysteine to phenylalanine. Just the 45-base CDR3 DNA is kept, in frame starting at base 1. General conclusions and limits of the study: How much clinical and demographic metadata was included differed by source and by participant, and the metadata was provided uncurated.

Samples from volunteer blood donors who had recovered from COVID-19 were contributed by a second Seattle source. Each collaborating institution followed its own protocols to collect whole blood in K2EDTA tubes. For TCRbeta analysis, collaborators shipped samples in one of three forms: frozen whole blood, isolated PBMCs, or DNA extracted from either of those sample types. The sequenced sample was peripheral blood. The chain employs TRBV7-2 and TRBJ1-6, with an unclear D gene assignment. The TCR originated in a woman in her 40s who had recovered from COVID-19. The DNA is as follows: TGTGCCAGCAGCCCCATTGCTCACAATAATTCACCCCTCCACTTT. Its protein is CASSPIAHNNSPLHF.